The clone carrying this T cell receptor beta chain turned up a few times. Its antigen remains unknown. V shed 6 bases and J shed 8 bases, with 8 bases lying between them. The CDR3 has 11 residues. The germline V gene has CDR1 LNHDA and CDR2 SQIVND (reference sequence). This record belongs to a study of T cells in Graves' hyperthyroidism and ophthalmopathy. Study background: Staff took peripheral blood when the initial diagnosis was made, before any treatment began. Whole-study findings and limits: Ophthalmopathy onset followed model prediction by a median around 6.6 months. Ophthalmopathy was told apart from stable hyperthyroidism by a 13 V-J model.

Each diagnosis was grounded in clinical symptoms, serum thyroxine and TRAb, thyroid ultrasound, and orbital computed tomography. It was RNA transcripts that yielded the amplified TCR beta CDR3 regions. HTBI primers were used for first-round RT-PCR of the TCR CDR3. TCRdb analysed the multiplex PCR reads with MiXCR anew, one entry per CDR3 protein. The repertoire has some 570,000 distinct CDR3 sequences, 12% to 15% of them found once; the top ten carry around 7%. The chain links TRBV19 to TRBJ2-1; D is perhaps TRBD2 (5 bases). The sample taken for sequencing was blood. This clonotype was sampled from a woman aged 18-29 years with Graves' ophthalmopathy. CDR3 nucleotide sequence: TGTGCCAGTAGGCTACTAGATGAGCAGTTCTTC. Amino acids: CASRLLDEQFF.